The text below deals with one T cell receptor (beta chain). These data originate in a study of blood T cell repertoires in COVID-19. About the research overall: Donors in the United States, Italy and Spain gave samples during acute or convalescent COVID-19. Sources were T cells, B-cell-depleted T cells, or PBMCs; the material itself was cDNA or gDNA.

In the original analysis: Reference gene primer amplification gave nucleated cell count estimates. Profiled with immunoSEQ multiplex PCR; TCRdb holds only in-frame clones, not every one. V and J calls and clone size follow that table, whereas D and trimming were derived from the DNA. The data hold around 61,000 clones, with approximately 89% observed a single time. Germline CDR1 reads SGHDN; CDR2 reads FVKESK. V was pared by 1 base and J by 4 bases, with 14 bases between. CDR3 length: 16 residues. The rearrangement uses TRBV14 and TRBJ2-1; a weak D match, TRBD2 (6 bases). The source of this sequence is a man in his sixties with acute or convalescent COVID-19. The sample was peripheral blood. Here the CDR3 reads CASSQGGLGRYNEQFF. CDR3 in DNA: TGTGCCAGCAGCCAAGGGGGACTGGGCAGATACAATGAGCAGTTCTTC.